These T cell receptor beta chains were read from a single sample in a study of T-cell memory formation after mild COVID-19. TCRdb re-analysed the 5' RACE reads in MiXCR, keeping a single row per CDR3 protein. The sample lists roughly 40,000 distinct CDR3 sequences, around 6.6% occurring once. Sequencing was done on a sample of PBMCs or a T cell subset sorted from them (not recorded which). The receptors come from an adult who had mild COVID-19 (a few samples of this study predate the infection). Cell type and time point are not known. The CDR3 runs from the conserved cysteine through the conserved F or W. Each record gives: J gene, D gene, V gene, clone size, CDR3 DNA, CDR3 protein. A D gene is named only where the DNA matches it firmly. Rows may omit the clone size; those that give it use once, few, many or a size class.

>TRBJ2-2|-|TRBV12-3/TRBV12-4|many
TGTGCCAGCAAAAGGGGGGCGGGGGAGCTGTTTTTT
CASKRGAGELFF
>TRBJ2-1|TRBD2|TRBV24-1|few
TGTGCCACCAGTACCGGGACTAGCGTCTACAATGAGCAGTTCTTC
CATSTGTSVYNEQFF
>TRBJ2-1|TRBD2|TRBV7-8|many
TGTGCCAGCAGCTCAGGACCGGCTAGCGGGGAGCAGTTCTTC
CASSSGPASGEQFF
>TRBJ1-1|-|TRBV6-2/TRBV6-3|-
TGTGCCAGCAGTTACTCGAAGAACACTGAAGCTTTCTTT
CASSYSKNTEAFF
>TRBJ2-1|-|TRBV6-1|-
TGTGCCAGCAGGACTTCCGGGACACCCAACAATGAGCAGTTCTTC
CASRTSGTPNNEQFF
>TRBJ2-5|-|TRBV12-3/TRBV12-4|many
TGTGCCAGCAGAACGGGACGGAAAGAGACCCAGTACTTC
CASRTGRKETQYF
>TRBJ1-4|-|TRBV5-1|-
TGCGCCAGCAGCTCGCCAGGGTCGGCTAATGAAAAACTGTTTTTT
CASSSPGSANEKLFF
>TRBJ1-5|-|TRBV20-1|-
TGCAGTGCCCCCTGGGGGGGGGGCGCGGAATATAGCAATCAGCCCCAGCATTTT
CSAPWGGGAEYSNQPQHF
>TRBJ2-1|-|TRBV24-1|many
TGTGCCACCAGTGATGATGTGGATGAGCAGTTCTTC
CATSDDVDEQFF
>TRBJ2-7|-|TRBV6-2/TRBV6-3|few
TGTGCCAGCAGTGTATTTAGGGGGTTCGAGCAGTACTTC
CASSVFRGFEQYF
>TRBJ1-5|-|TRBV6-2/TRBV6-3|many
TGTGCCAGCAGTGACCTTAGGACGTCAGGAACCCGGCCCCAGCATTTT
CASSDLRTSGTRPQHF
>TRBJ2-1|-|TRBV12-3/TRBV12-4|many
TGTGCCAGCAGTTCCCTGACGGAGCAGTTCTTC
CASSSLTEQFF
>TRBJ2-7|TRBD2|TRBV7-2|many
TGTGCCAGCAGCTTAGCGGGGGGGAATACACCCTACGAGCAGTACTTC
CASSLAGGNTPYEQYF
>TRBJ2-5|-|TRBV5-1|many
TGCGCCAGCAGCTTGGGTCCGGGGAAGTACCAAGAGACCCAGTACTTC
CASSLGPGKYQETQYF
>TRBJ2-7|-|TRBV11-2|few
TGTGCCAGCAGCTTAGTCCGGGGCTCCTACGAGCAGTACTTC
CASSLVRGSYEQYF
>TRBJ1-1|TRBD1|TRBV20-1|many
TGCAGTGCTAGAGGCTTTACAGGGGCGAACACTGAAGCTTTCTTT
CSARGFTGANTEAFF
>TRBJ2-1|TRBD2|TRBV7-8|-
TGTGCCAGCAGCGTTAAACGGCTAGCGGGAGGTGAGCAGTTCTTC
CASSVKRLAGGEQFF
>TRBJ2-7|-|TRBV9|many
TGTGCCAGCAGCAGCCCAGCCGGCGAGCAGTACTTC
CASSSPAGEQYF
>TRBJ2-1|TRBD2|TRBV5-5|few
TGTGCCAGCAGCGGGACTAGCGGGAGCTCCTACAATGAGCAGTTCTTC
CASSGTSGSSYNEQFF
>TRBJ1-5|-|TRBV30|many
TGTGCCTGGAGCGGACTCGCAGGGGATCAGCCCCAGCATTTT
CAWSGLAGDQPQHF
>TRBJ2-2|-|TRBV2|many
TGTGCCAGCAGTGATCCAACAGAATACACCGGGGAGCTGTTTTTT
CASSDPTEYTGELFF
>TRBJ1-3|TRBD1|TRBV5-5|few
TGTGCCAGCAGCTACGGGGACAGGCACTCTGGAAACACCATATATTTT
CASSYGDRHSGNTIYF
>TRBJ2-2|-|TRBV7-9|-
TGTGCCAGCAGCTTACGAGCAGCGAACACCGGGGAGCTGTTTTTT
CASSLRAANTGELFF
>TRBJ1-1|TRBD1|TRBV7-2|many
TGTGCCAGCAGCCAACAGGGGCTCACTGAAGCTTTCTTT
CASSQQGLTEAFF
>TRBJ2-7|TRBD1|TRBV7-9|many
TGTGCCAGCAGCTTCGGGACAGGGGAAAATGACGAGCAGTACTTC
CASSFGTGENDEQYF
>TRBJ2-7|-|TRBV7-2|many
TGTGCCAGCAGCTTACCCTCCCCGGAGCAGTACTTC
CASSLPSPEQYF
>TRBJ2-7|TRBD2|TRBV5-6|many
TGTGCCAGCAGCTCCTGGAGGGGGACTAGCTCATACTACGAGCAGTACTTC
CASSSWRGTSSYYEQYF
>TRBJ1-1|-|TRBV12-3/TRBV12-4|many
TGTGCCAGCAGCCTAGGATGGACTGAAGCTTTCTTT
CASSLGWTEAFF
>TRBJ1-5|-|TRBV19|-
TGTGCCAGTAGACCCAGGGGCGGGGGCAATCAGCCCCAGCATTTT
CASRPRGGGNQPQHF
>TRBJ1-2|TRBD1|TRBV30|few
TGTGCCTGGAGCCGCACCCCCCGGGACAGGGGGAATGGCTACACCTTC
CAWSRTPRDRGNGYTF
>TRBJ2-7|-|TRBV7-6|many
TGTGCCAGCAGCCCCCCCCCGGGGTTCGGCTCCTACGAGCAGTACTTC
CASSPPPGFGSYEQYF
>TRBJ1-5|-|TRBV6-5|-
TGTGCCAGCAGTTACGATTTGGGACAGCCCCAGCATTTT
CASSYDLGQPQHF
>TRBJ1-1|TRBD1|TRBV30|few
TGTGCCTGGAGTAAGGACAGGGGTATCACTGAAGCTTTCTTT
CAWSKDRGITEAFF
>TRBJ1-6|-|TRBV27|many
TGTGCCAGCAGTTTGTCGGAACAGCTGTATAATTCACCCCTCCACTTT
CASSLSEQLYNSPLHF
>TRBJ2-3|-|TRBV12-3/TRBV12-4|many
TGTGCCAGCAGTGAACAGGGCGCTAGCACAGATACGCAGTATTTT
CASSEQGASTDTQYF
>TRBJ2-3|TRBD2|TRBV27|many
TGTGCCAGCAGTTTATTAAGGACTAGCTCTCCAGATACGCAGTATTTT
CASSLLRTSSPDTQYF
>TRBJ1-4|-|TRBV5-5|many
TGTGCCAGCAGCCTACCAACTAATGAAAAACTGTTTTTT
CASSLPTNEKLFF
>TRBJ2-1|-|TRBV29-1|medium-sized
TGCAGCGTTGGGACAGCGATTGAGCAGTTCTTC
CSVGTAIEQFF
>TRBJ2-2|-|TRBV7-3|many
TGTGCCAGCAGCTTAAGCGTTGGAGGGGCCGGGGAGCTGTTTTTT
CASSLSVGGAGELFF
>TRBJ2-1|TRBD2|TRBV2|-
TGTGCCAGCAGTGAAGATAAGGCGGGGGGGTCCAATGAGCAGTTCTTC
CASSEDKAGGSNEQFF
>TRBJ2-7|TRBD2|TRBV5-4|few
TGTGCCAGCAGCCCTACTAGCGGTTACGAGCAGTACTTC
CASSPTSGYEQYF
>TRBJ2-5|TRBD1|TRBV5-1|many
TGCGCCAGCAGCTCAGACCCGACAGGGGGCCTTCAAGAGACCCAGTACTTC
CASSSDPTGGLQETQYF
>TRBJ2-1|TRBD2|TRBV7-8|once
TGTGCCAGCAGCTTAGGGACTAGCGGGGCGAATGAGCAGTTCTTC
CASSLGTSGANEQFF
>TRBJ2-3|-|TRBV12-3/TRBV12-4|many
TGTGCCAGCAGCCCTAAGTCCAGGACCACAGATACGCAGTATTTT
CASSPKSRTTDTQYF
>TRBJ2-3|-|TRBV5-4|-
TGTGCCAGCAGCCTGGACGGGACTAGCACAGATACGCAGTATTTT
CASSLDGTSTDTQYF
>TRBJ2-5|-|TRBV20-1|many
TGCAGTGCTAGGGGAGACCGGCAGGGGGAGGGGACCCAGTACTTC
CSARGDRQGEGTQYF
>TRBJ1-1|-|TRBV30|few
TGTGCCTGGAGTGTCAGGCCCATGGACACTGAAGCTTTCTTT
CAWSVRPMDTEAFF
>TRBJ1-1|-|TRBV7-9|few
TGTGCCAGCAGCGCAATCAAGAACACTGAAGCTTTCTTT
CASSAIKNTEAFF
>TRBJ2-3|TRBD2|TRBV20-1|many
TGCAGTGCTCGCCGGGGTAGCGGGGGGGTATTAGATACGCAGTATTTT
CSARRGSGGVLDTQYF
>TRBJ2-3|TRBD1|TRBV7-2|many
TGTGCCAGCAGTGCAACGCCCAGGGGGACAGATACGCAGTATTTT
CASSATPRGTDTQYF
>TRBJ2-1|TRBD2|TRBV20-1|many
TGCAGTGCTAGAGGCACCGCCGGGGGGGGGCAGTTCTTC
CSARGTAGGGQFF
>TRBJ2-1|TRBD2|TRBV24-1|few
TGTGCCACCAGTGATCCCCGGGGGAGGGGCGGTGAGCAGTTCTTC
CATSDPRGRGGEQFF
>TRBJ2-7|-|TRBV6-1|-
TGTGCCAGCAGTAGAGATTTGAAGCAGTACTTC
CASSRDLKQYF
>TRBJ1-2|-|TRBV5-1|-
TGCGCCAGCAGCCCGGAACGCGCTTGGGGCTACACCTTC
CASSPERAWGYTF
>TRBJ1-2|TRBD1|TRBV27|many
TGTGCCAGCGGGACAGGGGGGAGTTATGGCTACACCTTC
CASGTGGSYGYTF
>TRBJ1-2|TRBD1|TRBV6-5|few
TGTGCCAGCAGACGTCAGGGACAGAACTATGGCTACACCTTC
CASRRQGQNYGYTF
>TRBJ2-7|-|TRBV7-2|many
TGTGCCAGCAGCCTCCGGGACGGAGACTCCTACGAGCAGTACTTC
CASSLRDGDSYEQYF
>TRBJ2-1|-|TRBV13|-
TGTGCCAGCAGCTTATTTGGGCATGAGCAGTTCTTC
CASSLFGHEQFF
>TRBJ1-1|-|TRBV2|-
TGTGCCAGCAGGGCCCGGATCTCTATAGGCACTGAAGCTTTCTTT
CASRARISIGTEAFF
>TRBJ2-1|-|TRBV7-6|many
TGTGCCAGCAGCCCCCCGGGTAAAGCCTACAATGAGCAGTTCTTC
CASSPPGKAYNEQFF